The entry that follows covers one T cell receptor (beta chain) sequence. This specimen belongs to a study of blood T cell repertoires in COVID-19. The table came from immunoSEQ multiplex PCR; TCRdb's copy has only in-frame clones and leaves some out. Here the sample spans over 150,000 clones, roughly 80% being singletons. Participants came from about two dozen US areas, aged about 18 to 95 years. In Cohort 3, a recovered donor had either two negative PCRs, clearance, or symptom resolution. The CDR3 is 15 amino acids. Germline-derived CDR1 and CDR2 are MNHEY and SMNVEV (reference sequence). Trimming cost V 6 bases and J 0 bases; bases outside gene matches: 4.

Input material: PBMCs or T cells enriched from blood (not recorded which). The chain couples TRBV27 to TRBJ1-3; TRBD1 matches 8 bases. The source is a woman in her 50s who had recovered from COVID-19. The CDR3 sequence: CASRDDRGSGNTIYF. For the CDR3, the DNA is TGTGCCAGCAGGGACGACAGGGGCTCTGGAAACACCATATATTTT.